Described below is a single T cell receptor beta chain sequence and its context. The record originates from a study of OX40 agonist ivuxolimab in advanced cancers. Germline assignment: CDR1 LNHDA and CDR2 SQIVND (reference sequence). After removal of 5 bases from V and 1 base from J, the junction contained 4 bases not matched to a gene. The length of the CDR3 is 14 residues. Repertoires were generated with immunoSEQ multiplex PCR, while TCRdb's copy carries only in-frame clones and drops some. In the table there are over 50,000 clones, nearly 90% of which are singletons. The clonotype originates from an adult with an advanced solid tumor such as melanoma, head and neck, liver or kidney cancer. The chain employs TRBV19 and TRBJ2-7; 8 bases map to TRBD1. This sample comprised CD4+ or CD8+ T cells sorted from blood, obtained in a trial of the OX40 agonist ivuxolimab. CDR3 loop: CASSSNRGSYEQYF. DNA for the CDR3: TGTGCCAGTAGTTCAAACAGGGGGTCCTACGAGCAGTACTTC.